Included here is one T cell receptor beta chain sequence, with context. The antigen is not known. This record belongs to a study of T-cell reconstitution after alpha-beta-depleted transplantation in children. Unique molecular identifiers were used to barcode this TCRbeta library. TCRdb reprocessed the PCR reads via MiXCR and lists one record per CDR3 protein. Among fewer than 750,000 distinct CDR3 sequences listed, 20% to 25% were seen once. After removal of 1 base from V and 7 bases from J, the junction contained 8 bases not matched to a gene. Germline CDR1 SGHRS, CDR2 YFSETQ. This CDR3 comprises 16 residues. General study results and limits: Surviving recipient T cells and thymic progenitors underlay high day-60 TCRbeta diversity in some patients. It was reported that alpha-beta T cells came from several hundred expanded graft clones (about two months after transplant).

This chain joins TRBV5-1 and TRBJ2-2; 9 nucleotides agree with TRBD1. This receptor was identified in a boy younger than two who had a stem cell transplant for acute myeloid leukemia, so the T cells may come from the graft donor. This material consisted of PBMCs, mostly from graft donor cells, taken 360 days after TCRalphabeta/CD19-depleted stem cell transplant. The DNA of the CDR3 is TGCGCCAGCAGCTTGAGCACAGGGGGCCCAGACGGGGAGCTGTTTTTT. Amino acid sequence: CASSLSTGGPDGELFF.